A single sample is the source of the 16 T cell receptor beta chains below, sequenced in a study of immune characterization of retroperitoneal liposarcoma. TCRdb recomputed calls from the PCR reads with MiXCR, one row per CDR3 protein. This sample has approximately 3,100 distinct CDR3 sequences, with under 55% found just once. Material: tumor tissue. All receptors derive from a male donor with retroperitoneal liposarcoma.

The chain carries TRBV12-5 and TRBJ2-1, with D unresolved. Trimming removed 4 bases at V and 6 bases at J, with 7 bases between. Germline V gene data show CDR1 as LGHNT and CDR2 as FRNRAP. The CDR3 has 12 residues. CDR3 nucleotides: TGTGCTAGTGGTTCGGGCCCCAATGAGCAGTTCTTC. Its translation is CASGSGPNEQFF.

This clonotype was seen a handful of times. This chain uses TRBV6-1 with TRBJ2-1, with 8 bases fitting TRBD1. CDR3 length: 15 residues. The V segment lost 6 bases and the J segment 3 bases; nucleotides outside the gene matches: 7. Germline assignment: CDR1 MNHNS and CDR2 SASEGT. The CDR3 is CASRPSGQVYNEQFF. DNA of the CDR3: TGTGCCAGCAGGCCATCGGGACAGGTCTACAATGAGCAGTTCTTC.

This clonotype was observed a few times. Here the CDR3 DNA reads TGTGCCAGCAGTTACGGCGGACAGGCCTTCAGTGAGCAGTTCTTC. Its protein product is CASSYGGQAFSEQFF. V and J are TRBV6-1 and TRBJ2-1; 7 nucleotides agree with TRBD1. The trim removed 5 bases at V and 9 bases at J, leaving 13 bases unmatched. Germline values: CDR1 MNHNS, CDR2 SASEGT. The CDR3 extends over 15 amino acids.

The DNA for the CDR3 is TGTGCCAGCAGCTTAGTCCCGAGTAATGAGCAGTTCTTC. Its protein is CASSLVPSNEQFF. The chain uses TRBV7-6 and TRBJ2-1; no firm D call. V lost 1 base and J 7 bases, leaving 8 bases between the germline ends. This CDR3 is built from 13 residues. From germline, CDR1 is SGHVS and CDR2 FNYEAQ.

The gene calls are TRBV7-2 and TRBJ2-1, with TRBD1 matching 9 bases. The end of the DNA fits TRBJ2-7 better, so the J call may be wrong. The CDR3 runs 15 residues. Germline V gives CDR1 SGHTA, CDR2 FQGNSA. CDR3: CASSSRQGGAYEQYF. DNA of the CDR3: TGTGCCAGCAGCTCCCGACAGGGGGGGGCCTACGAGCAGTACTTC.

CDR3 residues: CASSPLGQGHTEAFF. DNA for the CDR3: TGTGCCAGCAGCCCCTTGGGCCAGGGGCACACTGAAGCTTTCTTT. The chain combines TRBV7-8 with TRBJ1-1; perhaps TRBD1 as D (6 bases). The CDR3 sequence is 15 residues long. Per the germline V gene, CDR1 is SGHVS and CDR2 is FQNEAQ. Trimming shortened V by 5 bases and J by 3 bases, and 16 bases separated the two germline ends.

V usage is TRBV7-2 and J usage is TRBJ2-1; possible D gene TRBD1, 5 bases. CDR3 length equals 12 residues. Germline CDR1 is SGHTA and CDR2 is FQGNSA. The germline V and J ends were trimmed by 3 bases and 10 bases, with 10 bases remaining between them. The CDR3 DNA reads TGTGCCAGCAGCTTCCAGGGCTACGAGCAGTTCTTC. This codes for CASSFQGYEQFF.

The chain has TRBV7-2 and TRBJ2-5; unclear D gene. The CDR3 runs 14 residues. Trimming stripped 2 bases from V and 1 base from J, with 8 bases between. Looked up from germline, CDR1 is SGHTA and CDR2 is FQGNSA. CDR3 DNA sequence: TGTACCAGCAGCTTAACCCGTCGCCAAGAGACCCAGTACTTC. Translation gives CTSSLTRRQETQYF.

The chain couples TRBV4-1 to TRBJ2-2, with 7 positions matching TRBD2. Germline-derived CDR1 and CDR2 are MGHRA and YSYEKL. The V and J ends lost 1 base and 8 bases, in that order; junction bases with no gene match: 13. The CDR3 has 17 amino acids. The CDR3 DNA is TGCGCCAGCAGCCAAGCCCTGACTAGCCGGTCCTCAGGGGAGCTGTTTTTT. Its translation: CASSQALTSRSSGELFF.

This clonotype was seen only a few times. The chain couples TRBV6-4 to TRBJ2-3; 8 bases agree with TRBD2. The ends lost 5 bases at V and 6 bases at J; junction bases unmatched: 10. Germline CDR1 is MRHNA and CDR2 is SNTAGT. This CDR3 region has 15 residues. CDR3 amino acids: CASSPGGPGEDTQYF. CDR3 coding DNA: TGTGCCAGCAGTCCGGGAGGGCCGGGAGAGGATACGCAGTATTTT.

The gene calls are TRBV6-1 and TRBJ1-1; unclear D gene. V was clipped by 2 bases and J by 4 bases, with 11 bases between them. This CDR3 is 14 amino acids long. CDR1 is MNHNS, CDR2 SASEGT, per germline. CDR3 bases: TGTGCCAGCAGTGAAACTCGGGGAAGCACTGAAGCTTTCTTT. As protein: CASSETRGSTEAFF.

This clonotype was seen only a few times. CDR3 protein: CASRGLAVGGSYEQYF. The CDR3 nucleotides are TGTGCCAGTCGGGGACTAGCGGTTGGGGGATCCTACGAGCAGTACTTC. The rearrangement uses TRBV6-1 and TRBJ2-1; 11 positions agree with TRBD2. Judging by the DNA end, TRBJ2-7 fits better; the J call may be wrong. Germline V gives CDR1 MNHNS, CDR2 SASEGT. The CDR3 is made up of 16 amino acids.

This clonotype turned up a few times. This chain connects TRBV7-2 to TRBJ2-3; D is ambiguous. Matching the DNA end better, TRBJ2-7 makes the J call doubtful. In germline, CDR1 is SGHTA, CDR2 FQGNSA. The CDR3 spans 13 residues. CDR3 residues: CASSLVREAEQYF. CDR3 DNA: TGTGCCAGCAGCTTAGTGCGAGAAGCCGAGCAGTACTTC.

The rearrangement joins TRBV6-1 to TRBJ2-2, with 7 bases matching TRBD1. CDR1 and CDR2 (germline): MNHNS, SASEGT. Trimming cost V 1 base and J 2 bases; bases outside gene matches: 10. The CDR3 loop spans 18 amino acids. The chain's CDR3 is CASSEEGIQGLNTGELFF. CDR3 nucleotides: TGTGCCAGCAGTGAAGAGGGGATACAGGGGTTAAACACCGGGGAGCTGTTTTTT.

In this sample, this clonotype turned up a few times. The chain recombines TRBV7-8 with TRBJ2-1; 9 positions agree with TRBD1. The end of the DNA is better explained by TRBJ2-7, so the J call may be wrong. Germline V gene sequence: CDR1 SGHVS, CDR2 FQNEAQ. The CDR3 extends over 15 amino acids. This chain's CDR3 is CASSHRGLSYNEQYF. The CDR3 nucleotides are TGTGCCAGCAGCCACAGGGGGCTTTCCTACAATGAGCAGTACTTC.

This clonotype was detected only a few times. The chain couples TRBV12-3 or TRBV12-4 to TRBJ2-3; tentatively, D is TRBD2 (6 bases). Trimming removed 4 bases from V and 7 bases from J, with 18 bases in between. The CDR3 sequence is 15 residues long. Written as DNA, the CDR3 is TGTGCCAGCAGTTCTCCGGGAGTAGTGGCAAATACGCAGTATTTT. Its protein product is CASSSPGVVANTQYF.